This T cell receptor (beta chain) was found in a study of T cells in Graves' hyperthyroidism and ophthalmopathy. This clonotype was found many times. The germline V and J ends were trimmed by 10 bases and 16 bases, with 18 bases remaining between them. From germline, CDR1 is SGDLS and CDR2 YYNGEE. The length of the CDR3 is 11 residues. The TCR beta CDR3 regions underwent amplification using RNA transcripts as the source. RT-PCR in the first round (using the HTBI primer set) targeted the TCR CDR3. TCRdb re-analysed the multiplex PCR reads in MiXCR, keeping a single row per CDR3 protein. The repertoire holds 90,000 to 120,000 distinct CDR3 sequences, 16% seen once, with around two fifths in the top ten.

This chain uses TRBV9 with TRBJ1-6; D not certain. Material: blood. This sequence originates from a woman in her fifties or sixties with Graves' hyperthyroidism. The CDR3 DNA is TGTGCCGTACGACCTAGTCTATCTCTCCACTTT. Encoded protein: CAVRPSLSLHF. The full variable domain, completed using reference TRBV9 and TRBJ1-6, is DSGVTQTPKHLITATGQRVTLRCSPRSGDLSVYWYQQSLDQGLQFLIQYYNGEERAKGNILERFSAQQFPDLHSELNLSSLELGDSALYFCAVRPSLSLHFGNGTRLTVT.